The clone carrying this T cell receptor beta chain has more than one count but fewer than ten. The antigen is not known. The sample comes from a study of T cell repertoires and leukemia-associated antigens. CDR3 length: 16 residues. After removal of 7 bases from V and 6 bases from J, the junction contained 15 bases not matched to a gene. TCRdb re-called the 5' RACE reads through MiXCR, storing one row per CDR3 protein. This sample has around 12,000 distinct CDR3 sequences, with approximately 39% found just once. The chain links TRBV12-3 or TRBV12-4 to TRBJ2-1; TRBD2 matches 7 bases. The source of this sequence is a female donor in good health. Sequenced material: CD3+ T cells sorted from blood and cultured. Written as DNA, the CDR3 is TGTGCCAGCACCCTTCTGACTGGCGGGAGTGGCAATGAGCAGTTCTTC. The encoded protein is CASTLLTGGSGNEQFF.